Each of the 23 T cell receptor beta chains below was sequenced from the same sample in a study of beta chain features in type 1 diabetes. Expressed TCRB transcripts were sequenced because the isolated RNA had all been reverse transcribed beforehand. Sequenced by immunoSEQ multiplex PCR; TCRdb stores in-frame clones only, minus some. Among hundreds of thousands of clones listed, 8% were seen once. The source material was central memory CD4+ T cells from blood. The receptors derive from a woman younger than 30 in good health.

This clone was seen at least ten times. The chain links TRBV5-4 to TRBJ1-1, with 8 bases matching TRBD1. Germline CDR1 SGHNT, CDR2 YYREEE (reference sequence). Trimming cost V 0 bases and J 6 bases; bases outside gene matches: 4. The CDR3 contains 14 residues. CDR3 sequence reads: CASSLDRGIAEAFF. As DNA, the CDR3 is TGTGCCAGCAGCTTGGACAGGGGGATCGCTGAAGCTTTCTTT.

The chain employs TRBV4-3 and TRBJ1-5; TRBD1 might be the D (6 bases). Per germline, CDR1 LGHNA and CDR2 YSLEER. The CDR3 is 15 residues long. Trimming removed 0 bases from V and 5 bases from J, with 11 bases in between. CDR3 DNA: TGCGCCAGCAGCCAAGACGCCAGGGGTGATCAGCCCCAGCATTTT. Encoded protein: CASSQDARGDQPQHF.

The chain links TRBV19 to TRBJ2-3; D not certain. Trimming stripped 6 bases from V and 3 bases from J, with 7 bases between. The CDR3 runs to 12 residues. Germline V CDR1 and CDR2: LNHDA, SQIVND (reference sequence). As DNA, the CDR3 is TGTGCCAGTAGGGGCGAGACAGATACGCAGTATTTT. It yields the protein CASRGETDTQYF. The full variable domain, with the rest looked up from reference TRBV19 and TRBJ2-3, is DGGITQSPKYLFRKEGQNVTLSCEQNLNHDAMYWYRQDPGQGLRLIYYSQIVNDFQKGDIAEGYSVSREKKESFPLTVTSAQKNPTAFYLCASRGETDTQYFGPGTRLTVL.

This rearrangement joins TRBV28 to TRBJ2-7, with D maybe TRBD1 (6 bases). This CDR3 is 14 amino acids long. From germline, CDR1 is MDHEN and CDR2 SYDVKM. Trimming stripped 8 bases from V and 1 base from J, with 15 bases between. CDR3 sequence reads: CASSYVDRSYEQYF. The DNA for the CDR3 is TGTGCCAGCTCCTATGTGGACAGATCCTACGAGCAGTACTTC.

The chain joins TRBV7-2 to TRBJ2-1; D ambiguous. CDR1 and CDR2 from the germline V gene are SGHTA and FQGNSA. The CDR3 is made up of 14 amino acids. The germline V and J ends were trimmed by 2 bases and 6 bases, with 11 bases remaining between them. The CDR3 protein is CASSLPSGSNEQFF. The DNA of the CDR3 is TGTGCCAGCAGCTTACCCTCAGGTAGCAATGAGCAGTTCTTC.

This clone was observed at least ten times. The chain combines TRBV7-8 with TRBJ2-1; no reliable D call. The V end lost 0 bases, the J end lost 9 bases, and 9 bases lay between the germline ends. This CDR3 contains 13 residues. From germline, CDR1 is SGHVS and CDR2 FQNEAQ. The CDR3 nucleotides are TGTGCCAGCAGCTTAGCGCGAACAGCTGAGCAGTTCTTC. Its translation is CASSLARTAEQFF.

Points on this clone: The sample carries other DNA sequences with the same CDR3. The chain couples TRBV29-1 to TRBJ2-7; a possible D gene is TRBD1 (5 bases). Germline V lookup: CDR1 SQVTM, CDR2 ANQGSEA. The V gene lost 4 bases and the J gene lost 5 bases, with 12 bases spanning the gap. The CDR3 length is 12 residues. In DNA form, the CDR3 reads TGCAGCGTTGTGGGCAGGGTCCACGAGCAGTACTTC. It encodes CSVVGRVHEQYF.

The CDR3 DNA is TGTGCCAGTAGTATTGGTCATGCAGCCAAAAACATTCAGTACTTC. It translates to CASSIGHAAKNIQYF. The chain carries TRBV19 and TRBJ2-4; D is unresolved. CDR3 length: 15 residues. Per the germline V gene, CDR1 is LNHDA and CDR2 is SQIVND (reference sequence). V lost 3 bases and J lost 0, with 9 bases in between.

The V call is TRBV7-2, the J call TRBJ2-7; 7 bases align to TRBD2. The ends lost 3 bases at V and 4 bases at J; junction bases unmatched: 6. The CDR3 sequence is 14 residues long. The V gene's germline CDR1 is SGHTA and CDR2 FQGNSA. The CDR3 loop reads CASSFGGSFYEQYF. CDR3 in DNA: TGTGCCAGCAGCTTCGGCGGGAGTTTTTACGAGCAGTACTTC.

As concerns this clone: Mismatch with germline at one junction end may stem from a read error. The chain recombines TRBV6-1 with TRBJ2-3, with 12 bases identical to TRBD2. The CDR3 runs 15 residues. Germline values: CDR1 MNHNS, CDR2 SASEGT. CDR3 protein: CAISPTSGSTDTQYF. CDR3 sequence (DNA): TGTGCCATCAGTCCGACTAGCGGGAGTACAGATACGCAGTATTTT.

This clone was counted many times. The V gene is TRBV7-9, the J gene TRBJ2-5; 10 bases line up with TRBD1. Per germline, CDR1 SEHNR and CDR2 FQNEAQ (reference sequence). The CDR3 covers 15 residues. The ends lost 4 bases at V and 4 bases at J; junction bases unmatched: 6. CDR3 DNA sequence: TGTGCCAGCAGCTCCGGGACAGGGGAAGGAGAGACCCAGTACTTC. As protein: CASSSGTGEGETQYF.

The chain joins TRBV18 to TRBJ1-1, with D perhaps TRBD1 (6 bases). The CDR3 totals 14 residues. Germline CDR1 reads KGHSH; CDR2 reads LQKENI. The germline V and J ends were trimmed by 3 bases and 1 base, with 9 bases remaining between them. The CDR3 spells CASSPKGGNTEAFF. DNA for the CDR3: TGTGCCAGCTCACCTAAGGGGGGGAACACTGAAGCTTTCTTT. Looking up the rest from reference TRBV18 and TRBJ1-1 gives the full variable domain: NAGVMQNPRHLVRRRGQEARLRCSPMKGHSHVYWYRQLPEEGLKFMVYLQKENIIDESGMPKERFSAEFPKEGPSILRIQQVVRGDSAAYFCASSPKGGNTEAFFGQGTRLTVV.

This clone has just a few counts. The gene calls are TRBV10-3 and TRBJ2-1; D unresolved. The CDR3 totals 11 residues. V lost 3 bases and J 10 bases, leaving 7 bases between the germline ends. CDR1 is ENHRY, CDR2 SYGVKD, per germline. CDR3 sequence: CAISDFREQFF. Written as DNA, the CDR3 is TGTGCCATCAGTGACTTCAGGGAGCAGTTCTTC.

This clone has more than one count but fewer than ten. V gene TRBV19 combines with J gene TRBJ1-5, with no clear D. V was shortened by 4 bases and J by 5 bases, with 6 bases between the two germline ends. Germline V gene data show CDR1 as LNHDA and CDR2 as SQIVND (reference sequence). This CDR3 contains 12 residues. CDR3 sequence: CASSTSDQPQHF. Written as DNA, the CDR3 is TGTGCCAGTAGTACGAGCGATCAGCCCCAGCATTTT.

The chain recombines TRBV7-9 with TRBJ2-3; D ambiguous. Germline V gene lookup returns CDR1 SEHNR and CDR2 FQNEAQ (reference sequence). The V gene lost 5 bases and the J gene lost 3 bases, with 12 bases spanning the gap. This CDR3 comprises 14 residues. CDR3 protein: CASSPRMSTDTQYF. DNA for the CDR3: TGTGCCAGCAGCCCGCGGATGAGTACAGATACGCAGTATTTT.

This clone was observed a few times. The genes are TRBV6-6 and TRBJ1-4; D gene unclear. CDR3 length equals 15 residues. V lost 6 bases to trimming and J lost 0 bases, with 11 bases between them. The V gene's germline CDR1 is MNHNY and CDR2 SVGAGI (reference sequence). The CDR3 DNA reads as TGTGCCAGCAGCAAAGACCGCACAACTAATGAAAAACTGTTTTTT. This encodes CASSKDRTTNEKLFF.

The sample holds many counts of this clone. The chain combines TRBV19 with TRBJ2-1; no clear D. Trimming removed 2 bases at V and 7 bases at J, with 12 bases between. Germline loops: CDR1 LNHDA, CDR2 SQIVND (reference sequence). The CDR3 spans 14 residues. The CDR3 nucleotides are TGTGCCAGTAGTATAAGGTATGAGAGGAATGAGCAGTTCTTC. Its protein product is CASSIRYERNEQFF.

This clone was detected many times. This chain joins TRBV6-1 and TRBJ2-7, with 11 bases that match TRBD2. This CDR3 has 15 residues. J gave up 7 bases and V 8 bases, and 13 bases lay outside the gene matches. Looked up from germline, CDR1 is MNHNS and CDR2 is SASEGT. CDR3 sequence (DNA): TGTGCCAGCCATCGGACTAGCGGGTCGTCGGGGGAGCAGTACTTC. As protein: CASHRTSGSSGEQYF.

The chain links TRBV2 to TRBJ2-1, with 7 bases lining up with TRBD2. V dropped 5 bases and J dropped 9; count of bases not matched to a gene: 10. Looked up from germline, CDR1 is SNHLY and CDR2 is FYNNEI. The CDR3 spans 14 residues. The CDR3 DNA sequence: TGTGCCAGCAGTCTCACCAGCGGGAAGGGTGAGCAGTTCTTC. Translating it yields CASSLTSGKGEQFF.

This clone was counted ten times or more. The chain links TRBV9 to TRBJ2-7; 7 nucleotides align to TRBD2. The CDR3 runs to 13 residues. Germline CDR1 reads SGDLS; CDR2 reads YYNGEE. Trimming took 3 bases from V and 2 from J; bases not matched to a gene: 2. Written as DNA, the CDR3 is TGTGCCAGCAGCGGAGGACTAGCCTACGAGCAGTACTTC. It codes for CASSGGLAYEQYF.

This clone was observed a few times. V is TRBV29-1 and J is TRBJ2-3, with D possibly TRBD2 on 6 matching bases. There are 13 residues in the CDR3. Deletions cut 2 bases from V and 10 bases from J, with 16 bases between. CDR1 is SQVTM and CDR2 is ANQGSEA in the germline V gene. CDR3 nucleotides: TGCAGCGTTGAATCCGGGAGAGGTGCTTCGCAGTATTTT. Encoded protein: CSVESGRGASQYF.

CDR3 nucleotide sequence: TGTGCCAGCAGTTACGGGGGGGGCCGTTCGCCCCAGCATTTT. Translating gives CASSYGGGRSPQHF. V gene TRBV6-5 combines with J gene TRBJ1-5, with TRBD1 as a possible D gene (6 bases). CDR1 is MNHEY, CDR2 SVGAGI, per germline. The V end lost 2 bases, the J end lost 9 bases, and 14 bases lay between the germline ends. The CDR3 length is 14 residues.

This clone was observed a handful of times. The gene calls are TRBV19 and TRBJ2-7; D gene uncertain. The CDR3 runs to 14 residues. Germline V gives CDR1 LNHDA, CDR2 SQIVND (reference sequence). Trimming removed 3 bases from V and 7 bases from J, with 16 bases in between. For the CDR3, the DNA is TGTGCCAGTAGTATTCGGCCAGGTGGCTGGGAGCAGTACTTC. Translated: CASSIRPGGWEQYF.